This TCR beta chain was observed in a study of T cell repertoires in cytomegalovirus infection. Background on the study: The authors used CMV epitopes that were HLA-C-restricted (recently identified) and HLA-B-restricted (well studied). Carrying CMV and the relevant HLA type showed in public TCR beta signatures. Study-level results: HLA-C-restricted TCR beta clonotypes specific for CMV led the ex vivo response.

Remarks on this clonotype: Its antigen is not identified.

CDR3 length equals 14 residues. Germline lookup yields CDR1 MNHEY and CDR2 SMNVEV (reference sequence). Trimming pared 7 bases from V and 5 bases from J, leaving 15 bases between. TCRdb re-called the reads through MiXCR, storing one row per CDR3 protein. The sample carries roughly 800,000 distinct CDR3 sequences, 25% to 30% recorded once. The chain has TRBV27 and TRBJ2-1, with D possibly being TRBD1 or TRBD2 (5 bases each). The TCR was taken from a human donor in good health (CMV status not recorded). Some clones in this sample may be carry-over from other donors' samples. Sample: cultured CD8+ T cells from PBMCs, taken from culture after CMV antigen stimulation. CDR3 DNA sequence: TGTGCCAGCACCACACGAACGGGACACAATGAGCAGTTCTTC. Translated: CASTTRTGHNEQFF.